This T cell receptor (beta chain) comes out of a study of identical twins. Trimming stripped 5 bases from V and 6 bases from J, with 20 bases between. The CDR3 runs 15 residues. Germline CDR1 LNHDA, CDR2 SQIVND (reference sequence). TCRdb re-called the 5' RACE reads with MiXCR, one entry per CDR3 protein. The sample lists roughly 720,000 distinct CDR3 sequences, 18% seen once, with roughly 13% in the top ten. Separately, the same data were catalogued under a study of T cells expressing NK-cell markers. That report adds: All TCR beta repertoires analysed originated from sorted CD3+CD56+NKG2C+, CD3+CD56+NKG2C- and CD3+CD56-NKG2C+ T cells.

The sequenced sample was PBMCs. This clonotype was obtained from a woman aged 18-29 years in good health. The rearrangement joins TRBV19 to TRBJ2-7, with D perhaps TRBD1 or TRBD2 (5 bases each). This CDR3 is CASSPHPGTYGEQYF. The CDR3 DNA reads TGTGCCAGTAGTCCACATCCCGGGACCTACGGCGAGCAGTACTTC.